The rows below give T cell receptor beta chains drawn from one sample of a study of cytomegalovirus exposure and HLA in healthy donors. This table comes from immunoSEQ multiplex PCR, and its TCRdb copy is limited to in-frame clones, with some not included. The table shows 100,000 or so clones, with roughly 86% occurring only once. The material sequenced was PBMCs. These receptors were collected from a woman younger than 35 in good health and CMV-seropositive. Both conserved end residues are part of each CDR3. D genes are given only for firm matches. Size is omitted from some rows. Given values are once, few, many or a class for expanded clones.

V	size	D	J	DNA	CDR3
TRBV29-1	.	TRBD2	TRBJ2-1	TGCAGCGTTGAAACCGGGACTAGCGGGATCAATGAGCAGTTCTTC	CSVETGTSGINEQFF
TRBV28	.	.	TRBJ2-6	TGTGCCAGTTGGGAAGGGGACTCTGGGGCCAACGTCCTGACTTTC	CASWEGDSGANVLTF
TRBV18	.	.	TRBJ1-5	TGTGCCAGCTCCTCAAATAACGCCGGGAGTCTGCCCCAGCATTTT	CASSSNNAGSLPQHF
TRBV4-1	.	TRBD1	TRBJ2-5	TGCGCCAGCAGCCACGGGGACAGGGTTGAGGAGACCCAGTACTTC	CASSHGDRVEETQYF
TRBV29-1	.	.	TRBJ1-1	TGCAGCGTCGGAGCGGACACTGAAGCTTTCTTT	CSVGADTEAFF
TRBV10-3	.	TRBD2	TRBJ2-3	TGTGCCATCAGTGACCTTAGCGGGAGTATCCCCCTCACAGATACGCAGTATTTT	CAISDLSGSIPLTDTQYF
TRBV11-2	.	.	TRBJ2-7	TGTGCCAGCAGCTTAGTGAGTGGGCGCGAGCAGTACTTC	CASSLVSGREQYF
TRBV5-1	few	TRBD1	TRBJ2-3	TGCGCCAGCAGCTACTTTACAGGGGGCTCTTCGACAGATACGCAGTATTTT	CASSYFTGGSSTDTQYF
TRBV28	once	.	TRBJ2-3	TGTGCCAGCAGTTTACCTCCGGTGACAGATACGCAGTATTTT	CASSLPPVTDTQYF
TRBV5-1	.	TRBD2	TRBJ2-1	TGCGCCAGCAGCTTGAAGCCTAGCGGGGGCCACTACAATGAGCAGTTCTTC	CASSLKPSGGHYNEQFF
TRBV10-3	medium-sized	.	TRBJ1-2	TGTGCCATCAGGGAGTACGGTCAGGAAAACTATGGCTACACCTTC	CAIREYGQENYGYTF
TRBV4-1	.	TRBD2	TRBJ2-7	TGCGCCAGCAGCCAAGAGAAGCGGGGGGGACGCTACGAGCAGTACTTC	CASSQEKRGGRYEQYF
TRBV27	.	.	TRBJ1-4	TGTGCCAGCAGTTTCCTACCGGGAAAGAAGAGTAGAGAAAAACTGTTTTTT	CASSFLPGKKSREKLFF
TRBV27	.	.	TRBJ2-1	TGTGCCAGCTATAAATCGAGAAATGAGCAGTTCTTC	CASYKSRNEQFF
TRBV19	.	.	TRBJ2-7	TGTGCCACCAACAGTGATTCCTACGAGCAGTACTTC	CATNSDSYEQYF
TRBV7-9	.	.	TRBJ2-7	TGTGCCAGCAGCCAGGGATTTGAGCAGTACTTC	CASSQGFEQYF
TRBV9	.	.	TRBJ1-6	TGTGCCAGCAGCGTAAAGACAGACAATTCACCCCTCCACTTT	CASSVKTDNSPLHF
TRBV7-2	.	TRBD1	TRBJ2-7	TGTGCCAGCAGCTTAGTGGGACAGGGGGCCTACGAGCAGTACTTC	CASSLVGQGAYEQYF